This is a list of T cell receptor beta chains from one sample in a study of OX40 agonist ivuxolimab in advanced cancers. Only in-frame clones appear in the TCRdb table, and some are missing; sequencing was by immunoSEQ multiplex PCR. The data contain roughly 73,000 clones, just over 85% of them singletons. The input for sequencing was CD4+ or CD8+ T cells sorted from blood, taken in a trial of the OX40 agonist ivuxolimab. These TCRs come from an adult with an advanced solid tumor such as melanoma, head and neck, liver or kidney cancer. CDR3s include the opening cysteine and the closing phenylalanine or tryptophan. D genes are given only for firm matches. Clone size is stated in some rows and not others, as once, few, many or a class when expanded.

TGTGCCAGCAGCTTGGCCGGGGACAGGGGGCCCCAGCATTTT	CASSLAGDRGPQHF	-	TRBD1	TRBV5-6	TRBJ1-5
TGCGCCAGCAGCGAGAGGAGTAGCGGGGCCTACGAGCAGTACTTC	CASSERSSGAYEQYF	once	TRBD2	TRBV5-1	TRBJ2-7
TGCGCCAGCAGCTTGACCCCTAGACAGGGGGCGAACACCGGGGAGCTGTTTTTT	CASSLTPRQGANTGELFF	once	TRBD1	TRBV5-1	TRBJ2-2
TGTGCCAGCACCAATAATTTGAACACTGAAGCTTTCTTT	CASTNNLNTEAFF	-	-	TRBV6-5	TRBJ1-1
TGCGCCAGCAGCTTGTTCGGGCCGAACACCGGGGAGCTGTTTTTT	CASSLFGPNTGELFF	-	-	TRBV5-1	TRBJ2-2
TGCGCCAGCAGTGAGTCATCAGGGGGCACTGAAGCTTTCTTT	CASSESSGGTEAFF	-	TRBD1	TRBV10-1	TRBJ1-1
TGTGCCATCAGTGAGTCAGGGGAGAGGATAGGCTCACCCCTCCACTTT	CAISESGERIGSPLHF	-	-	TRBV10-3	TRBJ1-6
TGTGCCAGCAGCACCCGAGGCGGGGCCCAAGAGACCCAGTACTTC	CASSTRGGAQETQYF	few	-	TRBV9	TRBJ2-5
TGCGCCAGCAGCCAATTCGACCGTAACACCGGGGAGCTGTTTTTT	CASSQFDRNTGELFF	-	-	TRBV4-1	TRBJ2-2
TGCGCCAGCAGCTTGACGGGACTAGCGGGGAGCTCCTACGAGCAGTACTTC	CASSLTGLAGSSYEQYF	-	TRBD2	TRBV5-1	TRBJ2-7
TGTGCCAGCAGTGAACAGGATAATCAGCCCCAGCATTTT	CASSEQDNQPQHF	few	-	TRBV2	TRBJ1-5
TGTGCCAGCACCTTGAACACTGAAGCTTTCTTT	CASTLNTEAFF	once	-	TRBV6-5	TRBJ1-1
TGTGCCACCAGCAGAGTCGGCAGATATTATGGCTACACCTTC	CATSRVGRYYGYTF	-	-	TRBV15	TRBJ1-2
TGTGCCAGCAGCCCAGGGACAGGGGACCAGCCCCAGCATTTT	CASSPGTGDQPQHF	-	TRBD1	TRBV11-2	TRBJ1-5
TGTGCCAGCAGCTCCGGGGGAAACTATGGCTACACCTTC	CASSSGGNYGYTF	-	-	TRBV5-4	TRBJ1-2
TGCGCCAGCCGCCCCGGCGGGGGAGGTACTAATGAAAAACTGTTTTTT	CASRPGGGGTNEKLFF	-	-	TRBV4-1	TRBJ1-4
TGTGCCAGCAGGGGACAGGGGCGTTCACCCCTCCACTTT	CASRGQGRSPLHF	-	TRBD1	TRBV28	TRBJ1-6
TGTGCCAGCAGCTCGTACAGGGGGCTGAATTACGAGCAGTACTTC	CASSSYRGLNYEQYF	-	TRBD1	TRBV7-9	TRBJ2-7
TGTGCCAGCAGCTTAGGTTCGGGACTATCCGGGATCGGTGAGCAGTTCTTC	CASSLGSGLSGIGEQFF	-	TRBD2	TRBV7-8	TRBJ2-1
TGTGCCAGCAGCCCCGGGACAGACTCCTACGAGCAGTACTTC	CASSPGTDSYEQYF	-	TRBD1	TRBV7-9	TRBJ2-7
TGTGCCAGTAGTCTGGAGGCTTTGCGCGGGGAGCTGTTTTTT	CASSLEALRGELFF	-	-	TRBV19	TRBJ2-2
TGTGCCTGGAGTAGACAGCGTGAAGCTTTCTTT	CAWSRQREAFF	-	-	TRBV30	TRBJ1-1
TGTGCCAGCTCACCACCCAGCGGGAGTAGGAATGAGCAGTTCTTC	CASSPPSGSRNEQFF	-	TRBD2	TRBV18	TRBJ2-1
TGTGCCAGCAGACAGGACTTTGGAAACACCATATATTTT	CASRQDFGNTIYF	-	-	TRBV7-8	TRBJ1-3
TGTGCCTGGAGTCCAACCCCGTACAGGGGCGCGGGTCCCTATGGCTACACCTTC	CAWSPTPYRGAGPYGYTF	-	TRBD1	TRBV30	TRBJ1-2
TGCGCCAGCAGCTCTCCGGGCCCCCAAGAGACCCAGTACTTC	CASSSPGPQETQYF	-	-	TRBV5-1	TRBJ2-5
TGTGCCAGCGCCGAGGGGGGTCTGTACGAGCAGTACTTC	CASAEGGLYEQYF	once	-	TRBV6-1	TRBJ2-7
TGTGCCAGCAGTGACTCGAACGTACTAGCAGTGGGCAACGAGCAGTACTTC	CASSDSNVLAVGNEQYF	few	-	TRBV6-4	TRBJ2-7
TGTGCCAGCAGGTGGGGACAGGGCGACACCGGGGAGCTGTTTTTT	CASRWGQGDTGELFF	-	TRBD1	TRBV9	TRBJ2-2
TGTGCCAGCAGGGAGGGTGGACCAGCGAATCAGCCCCAGCATTTT	CASREGGPANQPQHF	-	-	TRBV28	TRBJ1-5
TGTGCCAGCAGCTTTTTGGCGGGGGGGTATGCCTACGAGCAGTACTTC	CASSFLAGGYAYEQYF	-	TRBD2	TRBV5-4	TRBJ2-7
TGCGCCAGCAGCCAAGCCGGGACAGGGCACTACGAGCAGTACTTC	CASSQAGTGHYEQYF	-	TRBD1	TRBV4-1	TRBJ2-7
TGTGCCAGCAGCCCCAACGACAGGGGGGCTTTCTTT	CASSPNDRGAFF	-	TRBD1	TRBV7-2	TRBJ1-1
TGTGCCAGCTCACCCCGGGGAAGCCCTAGCACAGATACGCAGTATTTT	CASSPRGSPSTDTQYF	-	-	TRBV18	TRBJ2-3
TGTGCCAGCAGCCGGGGGACGGGTAACAATGAGCAGTTCTTC	CASSRGTGNNEQFF	-	-	TRBV7-2	TRBJ2-1
TGTGCCAGCAGCCAGACTAGCGCCGGGGAGCTGTTTTTT	CASSQTSAGELFF	-	TRBD2	TRBV14	TRBJ2-2
TGTGCCAGCAGTTCCACCAGGGGCTATAATCAGCCCCAGCATTTT	CASSSTRGYNQPQHF	-	-	TRBV6-6	TRBJ1-5
TGTGCCAGTAGTATAGGGGGCGTACAAGAGACCCAGTACTTC	CASSIGGVQETQYF	-	-	TRBV19	TRBJ2-5
TGCGCCAGCAGCTTGGCCGGAGGGGGTGGCTACACCTTC	CASSLAGGGGYTF	once	-	TRBV5-1	TRBJ1-2
TGTGCCAGCAGCTTAGCTGGACAGGGGCTCACAGATACGCAGTATTTT	CASSLAGQGLTDTQYF	-	TRBD1	TRBV7-2	TRBJ2-3
TGTGCCAGCAGCAAAGGCGGGAGGGGGACTGAAGCTTTCTTT	CASSKGGRGTEAFF	-	-	TRBV21-1	TRBJ1-1